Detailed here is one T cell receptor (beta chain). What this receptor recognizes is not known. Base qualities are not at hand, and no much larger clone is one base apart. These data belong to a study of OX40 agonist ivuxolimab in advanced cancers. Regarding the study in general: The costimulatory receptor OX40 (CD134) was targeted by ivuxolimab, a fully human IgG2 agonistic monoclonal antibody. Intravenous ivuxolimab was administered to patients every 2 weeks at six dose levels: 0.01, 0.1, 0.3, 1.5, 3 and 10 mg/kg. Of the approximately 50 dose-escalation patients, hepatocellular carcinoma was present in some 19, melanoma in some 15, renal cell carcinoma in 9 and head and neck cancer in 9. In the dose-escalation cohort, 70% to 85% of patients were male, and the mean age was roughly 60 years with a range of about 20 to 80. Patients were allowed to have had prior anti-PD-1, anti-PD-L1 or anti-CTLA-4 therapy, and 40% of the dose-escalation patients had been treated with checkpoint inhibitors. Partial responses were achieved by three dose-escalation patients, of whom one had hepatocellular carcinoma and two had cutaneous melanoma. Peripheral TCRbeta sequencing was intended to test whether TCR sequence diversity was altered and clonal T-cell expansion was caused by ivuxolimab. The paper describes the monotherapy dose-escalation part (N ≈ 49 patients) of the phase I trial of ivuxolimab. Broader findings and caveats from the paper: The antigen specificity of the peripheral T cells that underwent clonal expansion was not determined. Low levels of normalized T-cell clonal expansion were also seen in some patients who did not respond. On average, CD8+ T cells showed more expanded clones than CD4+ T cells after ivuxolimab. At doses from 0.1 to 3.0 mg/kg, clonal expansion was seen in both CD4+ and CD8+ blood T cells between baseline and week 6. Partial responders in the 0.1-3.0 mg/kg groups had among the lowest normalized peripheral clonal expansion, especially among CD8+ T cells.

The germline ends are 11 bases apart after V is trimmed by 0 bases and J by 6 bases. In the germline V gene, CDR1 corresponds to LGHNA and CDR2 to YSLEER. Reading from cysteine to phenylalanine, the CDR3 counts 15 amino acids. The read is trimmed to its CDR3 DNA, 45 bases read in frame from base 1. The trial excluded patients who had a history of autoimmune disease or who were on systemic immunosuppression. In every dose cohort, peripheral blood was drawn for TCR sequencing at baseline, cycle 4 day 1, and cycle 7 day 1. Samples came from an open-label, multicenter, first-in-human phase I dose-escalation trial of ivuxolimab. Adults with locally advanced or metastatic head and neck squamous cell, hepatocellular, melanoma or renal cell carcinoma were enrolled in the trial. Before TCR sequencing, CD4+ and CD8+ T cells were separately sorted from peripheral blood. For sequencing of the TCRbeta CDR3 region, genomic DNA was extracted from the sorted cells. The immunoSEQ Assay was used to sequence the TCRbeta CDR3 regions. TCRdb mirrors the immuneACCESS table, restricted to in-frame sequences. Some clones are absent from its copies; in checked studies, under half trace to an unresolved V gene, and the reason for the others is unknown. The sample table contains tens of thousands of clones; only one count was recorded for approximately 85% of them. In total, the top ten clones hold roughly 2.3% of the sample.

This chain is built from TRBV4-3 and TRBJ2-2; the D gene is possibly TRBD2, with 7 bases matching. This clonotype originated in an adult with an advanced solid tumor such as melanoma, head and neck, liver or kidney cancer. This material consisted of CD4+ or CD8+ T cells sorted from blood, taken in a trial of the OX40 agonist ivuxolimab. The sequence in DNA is TGCGCCAGCAGCCAAGATACGGGGGGCTCCGGGGAGCTGTTTTTT. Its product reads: CASSQDTGGSGELFF.